A single sample gave rise to the 4 T cell receptor beta chains below, sequenced in a study of identical twins. One entry per CDR3 protein, called by TCRdb with MiXCR from the 5' RACE reads. The sample has hundreds of thousands of distinct CDR3 sequences, around 8.3% seen once; the top ten hold approximately 0.96%. This sample also appeared in a second study, on yellow fever vaccine responses in identical twins.

The sample taken for sequencing was PBMCs. The receptor set was obtained from a woman between 18 and 29 years old in good health.

This clonotype was detected only once. This chain links TRBV5-5 with TRBJ2-7; TRBD1 matches at 8 bases. CDR3 length: 15 residues. Germline V CDR1 and CDR2: SGHKS, YYEKEE (reference sequence). J gave up 11 bases and V 3 bases, and 16 bases lay outside the gene matches. The CDR3 sequence is CASSYRIGQGTPEYF. The CDR3 nucleotides read TGTGCCAGCAGCTACCGTATAGGACAGGGTACCCCGGAGTACTTC.

The chain combines TRBV5-1 with TRBJ2-5; TRBD2 agrees at 8 bases. Per germline, CDR1 SGHRS and CDR2 YFSETQ. V lost 7 bases, J lost 2 bases, and 7 bases stayed unmatched. CDR3 length: 14 residues. The CDR3 spells CASGRGGEQETQYF. The CDR3 bases are TGCGCCAGCGGACGGGGGGGCGAACAAGAGACCCAGTACTTC.

This clonotype has just a few counts. The CDR3: CASSFRTSGAPYEQYF. As DNA, the CDR3 is TGTGCCAGCAGCTTCCGGACTAGCGGGGCCCCCTACGAGCAGTACTTC. The J gene is TRBJ2-7, the V gene TRBV13, with TRBD2 identical over 12 bases. J gave up 2 bases and V 3 bases, and 5 bases lay outside the gene matches. Looked up from germline, CDR1 is PRHDT and CDR2 is FYEKMQ (reference sequence). The length of the CDR3 is 16 residues.

Only a few counts were recorded for this clonotype. The chain carries TRBV21-1 and TRBJ2-7; the table assigns TRBD1, which was not confirmed against the DNA. TRBV21-1 has pseudogene status. The CDR3 covers 19 residues. The CDR3 sequence: CASSKALRRARDRHYEQYF. CDR3 DNA: TGTGCCAGCAGCAAAGCGCTGCGCCGCGCTAGGGACAGACACTACGAGCAGTACTTC.